These 30 T cell receptor beta chains originate from one sample sequenced in a study of radiotherapy plus CTLA-4 blockade in lung cancer. Here immunoSEQ multiplex PCR was the method, and the copy in TCRdb shows in-frame clones only, minus some. This table has approximately 85,000 clones, around 83% appearing once. The specimen was peripheral blood, collected from a patient treated with radiotherapy plus ipilimumab. The receptors stem from a human donor with non-small cell lung cancer that progressed on radiotherapy plus ipilimumab.

This clone has just a few counts. This chain links TRBV4-3 with TRBJ2-6, with D maybe TRBD1 (6 bases). CDR1 LGHNA and CDR2 YSLEER come from the germline V gene. Trimming removed 0 bases at V and 4 bases at J, with 13 bases between. The CDR3 is made up of 17 amino acids. CDR3 protein: CASSQDLQGTGANVLTF. CDR3 in DNA: TGCGCCAGCAGCCAAGATCTTCAGGGGACCGGGGCCAACGTCCTGACTTTC.

V gene TRBV6-5 combines with J gene TRBJ1-1; no definite D call. CDR3 size: 15 residues. CDR1 MNHEY and CDR2 SVGAGI come from the germline V gene. Trimming pared 2 bases from V and 0 bases from J, leaving 10 bases between. This CDR3 is CASSYTGRLNTEAFF. CDR3 sequence (DNA): TGTGCCAGCAGTTACACCGGACGGTTGAACACTGAAGCTTTCTTT.

The chain recombines TRBV5-8 with TRBJ1-4; 11 positions agree with TRBD1. V shed 6 bases and J 10 bases; nucleotides not matched to a gene: 8. This CDR3 spans 14 amino acids. Germline-derived CDR1 and CDR2 are SGHTS and YDEGEE. CDR3 region: CASTWTGGAGKLFF. In nucleotides, the CDR3 is TGTGCCAGCACCTGGACAGGGGGCGCAGGAAAACTGTTTTTT.

The table lists this clone with a few counts. The chain has TRBV7-9 and TRBJ1-1; D gene ambiguous. The CDR3 contains 12 residues. The germline V and J ends were trimmed by 1 base and 4 bases, with 4 bases remaining between them. Germline values: CDR1 SEHNR, CDR2 FQNEAQ (reference sequence). The CDR3 loop is CASSLVITEAFF. The CDR3 bases are TGTGCCAGCAGCTTAGTTATCACTGAAGCTTTCTTT.

The V call is TRBV10-3, the J call TRBJ1-1, with D perhaps matching TRBD1 (6 bases). CDR1 and CDR2 from the germline V gene are ENHRY and SYGVKD. The CDR3 is 13 residues long. Trimming shortened V by 11 bases and J by 0 bases, and 13 bases separated the two germline ends. As DNA, the CDR3 is TGTGCCTCTAGGACAGCTGTGAACACTGAAGCTTTCTTT. Protein product: CASRTAVNTEAFF.

Here the CDR3 DNA reads TGTGCCAGCAGCCAGTCTAGGGGTCCTTCCCTCCTCCGAAGCACAGATACGCAGTATTTT. This translates into CASSQSRGPSLLRSTDTQYF. The J gene is TRBJ2-3, the V gene TRBV4-2, with D tentatively TRBD1 (5 bases). CDR1 is LGHNA and CDR2 is YNFKEQ in the germline V gene. The CDR3 is made up of 20 amino acids. The ends were cut back, 3 bases at V and 0 bases at J, with 25 bases in the middle.

This clone appeared a few times. The J gene is TRBJ2-2, the V gene TRBV4-1; D not resolved. V was shortened by 0 bases and J by 6 bases, with 11 bases between the two germline ends. The V gene's germline CDR1 is MGHRA and CDR2 YSYEKL. This CDR3 comprises 15 residues. The CDR3 loop is CASSQESGSAGELFF. DNA of the CDR3: TGCGCCAGCAGCCAAGAATCCGGGTCGGCCGGGGAGCTGTTTTTT.

Concerning this clone: This CDR3 is also generated by other DNA sequences in the sample. The V and J genes are TRBV5-4 and TRBJ2-1, with 7 bases aligning to TRBD1. J gave up 7 bases and V 4 bases, and 11 bases lay outside the gene matches. Germline V CDR1 and CDR2: SGHNT, YYREEE (reference sequence). CDR3 length: 15 amino acids. The CDR3 DNA sequence: TGTGCCAGCAGCCGGGGACAGTCGCAGGGTAATGAGCAGTTCTTC. It encodes CASSRGQSQGNEQFF. Full variable domain (missing parts from reference TRBV5-4 and TRBJ2-1): ETGVTQSPTHLIKTRGQQVTLRCSSQSGHNTVSWYQQALGQGPQFIFQYYREEENGRGNFPPRFSGLQFPNYSSELNVNALELDDSALYLCASSRGQSQGNEQFFGPGTRLTVL.

The V call is TRBV14, the J call TRBJ2-5, with D perhaps matching TRBD1 (6 bases). The CDR3 covers 15 residues. From germline, CDR1 is SGHDN and CDR2 FVKESK. Trimming stripped 4 bases from V and 5 bases from J, with 17 bases between. The CDR3 sequence is CASSPRPTGTETQYF. DNA of the CDR3: TGTGCCAGCAGCCCACGGCCTACAGGGACGGAGACCCAGTACTTC.

In its sample, this clone was seen once. V is TRBV19 and J is TRBJ1-2; D not certain. The CDR3 extends over 14 amino acids. Trimming shortened V by 3 bases and J by 5 bases, and 13 bases separated the two germline ends. Germline V lookup: CDR1 LNHDA, CDR2 SQIVND (reference sequence). The CDR3 bases are TGTGCCAGTAGTATTAAGGCCCTGGGGTATGGCTACACCTTC. Protein product: CASSIKALGYGYTF.

The chain employs TRBV7-9 and TRBJ1-4; 9 bases fit TRBD1. Trimming removed 4 bases from V and 5 bases from J; junction bases left unmatched: 5. This CDR3 region has 15 residues. In germline, CDR1 is SEHNR, CDR2 FQNEAQ (reference sequence). The CDR3 region is CASSSQGALNEKLFF. The CDR3 region has the DNA TGTGCCAGCAGCTCACAGGGGGCTTTAAATGAAAAACTGTTTTTT.

The chain combines TRBV4-3 with TRBJ2-3; the match to TRBD2 covers 14 bases. The CDR3 is made up of 17 amino acids. V shed 5 bases and J 4 bases; nucleotides not matched to a gene: 8. Germline assignment: CDR1 LGHNA and CDR2 YSLEER. This CDR3 is CASSNAPTSGGADTQYF. CDR3 coding DNA: TGCGCCAGCAGCAACGCCCCGACTAGCGGGGGGGCAGATACGCAGTATTTT.

The chain employs TRBV5-4 and TRBJ2-3; 7 nucleotides match TRBD2. The length of the CDR3 is 14 residues. The germline V gene has CDR1 SGHNT and CDR2 YYREEE (reference sequence). V was pared by 4 bases and J by 2 bases, with 4 bases of the junction left unmatched. The CDR3 coding sequence is TGTGCCAGCAGCCCAGCGGGGCCCACAGATACGCAGTATTTT. Its protein product is CASSPAGPTDTQYF.

The rearrangement joins TRBV27 to TRBJ1-5; maybe TRBD1 (5 bases). Germline assignment: CDR1 MNHEY and CDR2 SMNVEV (reference sequence). Trimming pared 10 bases from V and 9 bases from J, leaving 16 bases between. The CDR3 length is 12 residues. CDR3 sequence (DNA): TGTGCCACCGGTCGACAGACCTGGCCCCAGCATTTT. Its protein is CATGRQTWPQHF.

This clone qualifies as medium-sized (0.01 to 0.1%). The gene calls are TRBV2 and TRBJ2-7; TRBD1 is a possible D gene (6 bases). Per germline, CDR1 SNHLY and CDR2 FYNNEI. V was shortened by 4 bases and J by 2 bases, with 21 bases between the two germline ends. CDR3 length: 17 residues. CDR3 DNA sequence: TGTGCCAGCAGTGGGTCCAACAGGGTCAGATTACCCTACGAGCAGTACTTC. This sequence encodes CASSGSNRVRLPYEQYF.

The chain links TRBV6-6 to TRBJ2-1, with 12 bases fitting TRBD2. Germline V gene lookup returns CDR1 MNHNY and CDR2 SVGAGI (reference sequence). The J segment lost 7 bases and the V segment lost 5 bases, leaving 6 bases of the junction unmatched. This CDR3 contains 15 residues. CDR3 sequence: CASSRPSGRANEQFF. The CDR3 coding sequence is TGTGCCAGCAGTAGACCTAGCGGGAGGGCGAATGAGCAGTTCTTC.

The chain is built from TRBV4-1 and TRBJ1-6; 7 bases fit TRBD1. The CDR3 totals 15 residues. V lost 1 base to trimming and J lost 6 bases; unmatched junction nucleotides: 3. The germline V gene has CDR1 MGHRA and CDR2 YSYEKL. In DNA form, the CDR3 reads TGCGCCAGCAGCCAAGTCGGGACAGTTAATTCACCCCTCCACTTT. It translates to CASSQVGTVNSPLHF.

The chain employs TRBV7-3 and TRBJ2-7; D call uncertain. Germline loops: CDR1 SGHTA, CDR2 FQGTGA. The CDR3 runs to 14 residues. Deletions cut 1 base from V and 4 bases from J, with 11 bases between. DNA of the CDR3: TGTGCCAGCAGCTTAAATTCGGTGGGGTACGAGCAGTACTTC. Its protein product is CASSLNSVGYEQYF.

The V and J genes are TRBV6-1 and TRBJ2-3; TRBD2 aligns across 15 bases. The junction had 2 bases not matched to a gene; V was cut back by 0 bases and J by 1 base. Germline loops: CDR1 MNHNS, CDR2 SASEGT. The CDR3 has 18 amino acids. CDR3 in DNA: TGTGCCAGCAGTGAAGCGGGACTAGCGGGGGGCCGCACAGATACGCAGTATTTT. Its translation is CASSEAGLAGGRTDTQYF.

The CDR3 bases are TGTGCCAGCAGCCAAGATCACGTGAGCTCCTATAATTCACCCCTCCACTTT. Translating gives CASSQDHVSSYNSPLHF. V gene TRBV4-2 combines with J gene TRBJ1-6; D ambiguous. The CDR3 loop spans 17 amino acids. Between the trimmed V and J ends, which lost 0 bases and 0 bases, there was a span of 9 bases. Germline V gene sequence: CDR1 LGHNA, CDR2 YNFKEQ.

The chain is built from TRBV5-1 and TRBJ1-3, with D unclear. The germline gives CDR1 SGHRS, CDR2 YFSETQ. The CDR3 has 14 residues. V lost 0 bases, J lost 0 bases, and 4 bases lay in between. The CDR3 spells CASSLDGSGNTIYF. CDR3 nucleotides: TGCGCCAGCAGCTTGGACGGCTCTGGAAACACCATATATTTT. Full variable domain (rest looked up from reference TRBV5-1 and TRBJ1-3): KAGVTQTPRYLIKTRGQQVTLSCSPISGHRSVSWYQQTPGQGLQFLFEYFSETQRNKGNFPGRFSGRQFSNSRSEMNVSTLELGDSALYLCASSLDGSGNTIYFGEGSWLTVV.

The V and J genes are TRBV4-3 and TRBJ1-1; no clear D gene. The V gene's germline CDR1 is LGHNA and CDR2 YSLEER. The CDR3 totals 13 residues. V dropped 0 bases and J dropped 0 bases, with 2 bases sitting between them. The CDR3, as DNA: TGCGCCAGCAGCCAAGAGCTGAACACTGAAGCTTTCTTT. Its protein product is CASSQELNTEAFF.

This chain uses TRBV5-1 with TRBJ2-2; 7 bases align to TRBD1. CDR3 length equals 17 residues. J was trimmed by 1 base and V by 0 bases; bases with no gene match: 6. CDR1 and CDR2 from the germline V gene are SGHRS and YFSETQ. The CDR3 loop is CASSLVQGKQNTGELFF. The CDR3 DNA is TGCGCCAGCAGCTTGGTACAGGGGAAACAGAACACCGGGGAGCTGTTTTTT. The full variable domain, in which reference TRBV5-1 and TRBJ2-2 provide the parts outside the CDR3, is KAGVTQTPRYLIKTRGQQVTLSCSPISGHRSVSWYQQTPGQGLQFLFEYFSETQRNKGNFPGRFSGRQFSNSRSEMNVSTLELGDSALYLCASSLVQGKQNTGELFFGEGSRLTVL.

The gene calls are TRBV27 and TRBJ1-5, with TRBD1 matching over 10 bases. Germline V gene data show CDR1 as MNHEY and CDR2 as SMNVEV (reference sequence). The CDR3 sequence is 15 residues long. J lost 7 bases, V lost 2 bases, and 5 bases had no gene match. Here the CDR3 reads CASSLRGTGVQPQHF. The CDR3 bases are TGTGCCAGCAGTTTAAGGGGGACAGGGGTACAGCCCCAGCATTTT.

This clone has just one count. CDR3 protein: CASSPTANYGYTF. DNA for the CDR3: TGTGCCAGCTCACCGACGGCTAACTATGGCTACACCTTC. This sequence joins TRBV18 and TRBJ1-2, with D unresolved. Trimming removed 3 bases from V and 0 bases from J, with 5 bases in between. Germline V CDR1 and CDR2: KGHSH, LQKENI. The CDR3 consists of 13 residues.

This chain uses TRBV5-1 with TRBJ2-7; 7 nucleotides match TRBD1. This CDR3 is built from 13 residues. V was pared by 4 bases and J by 4 bases, with 5 bases of the junction left unmatched. Looked up from germline, CDR1 is SGHRS and CDR2 is YFSETQ. The CDR3 sequence: CASSLTGIYEQYF. The CDR3 DNA follows: TGCGCCAGCAGCCTGACAGGGATTTACGAGCAGTACTTC.

The chain links TRBV29-1 to TRBJ2-1; 13 positions match TRBD2. J gave up 5 bases and V 7 bases, and 8 bases lay outside the gene matches. Germline-derived CDR1 and CDR2 are SQVTM and ANQGSEA. This CDR3 contains 15 residues. The CDR3 coding sequence is TGCAGCGGACGGACTAGCGGGAGATCTAACAATGAGCAGTTCTTC. Translation: CSGRTSGRSNNEQFF.

The chain recombines TRBV28 with TRBJ1-2; no firm D call. Germline values: CDR1 MDHEN, CDR2 SYDVKM. V was trimmed by 3 bases and J by 4 bases, leaving 6 bases between them. This CDR3 comprises 12 residues. The CDR3 protein is CASSFPSYGYTF. For the CDR3, the DNA is TGTGCCAGCAGTTTCCCGTCCTATGGCTACACCTTC.

V is TRBV5-1 and J is TRBJ2-1; 8 bases agree with TRBD2. The CDR3 extends over 16 amino acids. Germline V gives CDR1 SGHRS, CDR2 YFSETQ. The V gene end was trimmed by 0 bases and the J gene end by 2 bases; junction bases not matched to a gene: 4. The CDR3 region is CASSLAAGETYNEQFF. The DNA for the CDR3 is TGCGCCAGCAGCTTGGCAGCGGGGGAGACCTACAATGAGCAGTTCTTC. Filled out from reference TRBV5-1 and TRBJ2-1, the complete variable domain reads KAGVTQTPRYLIKTRGQQVTLSCSPISGHRSVSWYQQTPGQGLQFLFEYFSETQRNKGNFPGRFSGRQFSNSRSEMNVSTLELGDSALYLCASSLAAGETYNEQFFGPGTRLTVL.

This rearrangement joins TRBV5-1 to TRBJ2-1; TRBD2 agrees at 12 bases. V dropped 1 base and J dropped 5; count of bases not matched to a gene: 1. The CDR3 totals 15 residues. Germline values: CDR1 SGHRS, CDR2 YFSETQ. This CDR3 reads CASSLRLAGDNEQFF. The CDR3, as DNA: TGCGCCAGCAGCTTGAGACTAGCGGGAGACAATGAGCAGTTCTTC.